The sequence of this T cell receptor (beta chain) was determined in a study of regulatory T cells in long-lasting Graves disease. The TCR beta library used iRepertoire HTBI primers with Arm-PCR amplification of CDR3. TCRdb itself ran the multiplex PCR reads through MiXCR, one entry per CDR3 protein. The table includes 350,000 to 500,000 distinct CDR3 sequences, 20% to 25% detected once. Specified time point: persistent/refractory GD, antithyroid drugs over 5 years with positive TRAb. Extracted PBMC RNA gave rise to the TCR library. After removal of 4 bases from V and 0 bases from J, the junction contained 17 bases not matched to a gene. The germline CDR1 and CDR2 sequences are SGHDN and FVKESK. This CDR3 region has 19 residues.

Material: peripheral blood mononuclear cells (PBMCs), obtained when the disease was refractory, from a patient treated with antithyroid drugs. The chain joins TRBV14 to TRBJ1-1, with TRBD1 identical over 7 bases. The sequence came from a female donor with Graves disease. For the CDR3, the DNA is TGTGCCAGCAGCCGATTGGTGGAAAGGACAGGCGTTATGAACACTGAAGCTTTCTTT. It specifies CASSRLVERTGVMNTEAFF.